This T cell receptor beta chain was observed in a study of T cell responses to AZD1222 COVID-19 vaccine. Overall study results and limits: Across the whole spike, CD4 TCRs peaked at regions 160-218 and 743-854. Scientists sampled the repertoires only once the peak T cell response had passed.

Sequenced by immunoSEQ multiplex PCR; TCRdb stores in-frame clones only, minus some. The repertoire holds roughly 150,000 clones, 91% seen once, with under 2.5% in the top ten. As regards this clone: Its antigen is still unknown.

This CDR3 is 16 amino acids long. The germline gives CDR1 LNHNV, CDR2 YYDKDF (reference sequence). Deletions cut 1 base from V and 2 bases from J, with 11 bases between. The TCR originated in an adult in good health. V usage is TRBV15 and J usage is TRBJ1-4; D perhaps matches TRBD1 (6 bases). Sequenced material: peripheral blood, taken on day 0 of AZD1222 vaccination. CDR3: CATSRARGMTNEKLFF. CDR3 in DNA: TGTGCCACCAGCAGAGCAAGGGGGATGACTAATGAAAAACTGTTTTTT.